This record looks at one TCR beta chain sequence and its context. This clone was detected only a few times. The antigen it recognizes is unknown. The sample holds no much larger clone one base away, and base qualities are not on file. The sample is drawn from a study of OX40 agonist ivuxolimab in advanced cancers. Context from the whole study: Ivuxolimab was an agonistic, fully human IgG2 monoclonal antibody directed against OX40 (CD134), a costimulatory receptor. Intravenous ivuxolimab was administered to patients every 2 weeks at six dose levels: 0.01, 0.1, 0.3, 1.5, 3 and 10 mg/kg. Of the 50 to 55 patients in dose escalation, some 20 had hepatocellular carcinoma, about 15 had melanoma, 9 had renal cell carcinoma and 9 had head and neck cancer. The dose-escalation cohort was around 83% male with a mean age of about 65 years, ranging from 23 to 79. Patients were allowed to have had prior anti-PD-1, anti-PD-L1 or anti-CTLA-4 therapy, and around 40% of the dose-escalation patients had previously received checkpoint inhibitors. Three dose-escalation patients achieved partial responses, one with hepatocellular carcinoma and two with cutaneous melanoma. Peripheral TCRbeta sequencing aimed to test whether ivuxolimab altered TCR sequence diversity and caused clonal T-cell expansion. The paper covers the monotherapy dose-escalation part of the phase I ivuxolimab trial, which included N ≈ 54 patients. Points the paper makes about the study in general: The antigen specificity of the clonally expanded peripheral T cells was not determined. At doses of 0.1 to 3.0 mg/kg, clonal expansion of both CD4+ and CD8+ blood T cells was observed from baseline to week 6. Low levels of normalized T-cell clonal expansion were also seen in some patients who did not respond. After ivuxolimab, expanded clones were on average more numerous among CD8+ T cells than among CD4+ T cells. In the 0.1-3.0 mg/kg groups, partial responders had among the lowest normalized peripheral clonal expansion, particularly in CD8+ T cells.

Patients with autoimmune disease history or receiving systemic immunosuppression were excluded from the trial. Peripheral blood for TCR sequencing was collected from all dose cohorts at baseline, on cycle 4 day 1, and on cycle 7 day 1. The samples were taken from a phase I, first-in-human, multicenter, open-label dose-escalation trial of ivuxolimab. Adults with locally advanced or metastatic head and neck squamous cell, hepatocellular, melanoma or renal cell carcinoma were enrolled in the trial. Before TCR sequencing, CD4+ T cells and CD8+ T cells were sorted from peripheral blood as separate populations. Per the germline V gene, SGHTA is the CDR1 and FQGNSA is the CDR2. Compared with germline, V lacks 5 bases and J lacks 3 bases; bases without a gene match: 17. The cysteine opens and the phenylalanine closes a CDR3 of 19 amino acids. The read is trimmed to its CDR3 DNA, 57 bases read in frame from base 1.

Genomic DNA was isolated from the sorted cells so that the TCRbeta CDR3 region could be sequenced. The immunoSEQ Assay was used to sequence the TCRbeta CDR3 regions. This immuneACCESS table, as held by TCRdb, lists in-frame sequences with V and J called but not all clones. Of the missing ones, under half trace to an unresolved V gene in checked studies; the others have no known cause. The sample data list roughly 38,000 clones, and 70% to 80% of these were observed just once. Of the sample, 15% to 20% is held by the ten largest clones. The input for sequencing was CD4+ or CD8+ T cells sorted from blood, taken in a trial of the OX40 agonist ivuxolimab. The sequence derives from an adult with an advanced solid tumor such as melanoma, head and neck, liver or kidney cancer. The rearrangement combines TRBV7-2 with TRBJ2-1; 9 bases in between match TRBD1. The DNA sequence follows: TGTGCCAGCAGCCTAAGGGGACAGGGCCTTTTTATCGTCTACAATGAGCAGTTCTTC. It translates as CASSLRGQGLFIVYNEQFF.